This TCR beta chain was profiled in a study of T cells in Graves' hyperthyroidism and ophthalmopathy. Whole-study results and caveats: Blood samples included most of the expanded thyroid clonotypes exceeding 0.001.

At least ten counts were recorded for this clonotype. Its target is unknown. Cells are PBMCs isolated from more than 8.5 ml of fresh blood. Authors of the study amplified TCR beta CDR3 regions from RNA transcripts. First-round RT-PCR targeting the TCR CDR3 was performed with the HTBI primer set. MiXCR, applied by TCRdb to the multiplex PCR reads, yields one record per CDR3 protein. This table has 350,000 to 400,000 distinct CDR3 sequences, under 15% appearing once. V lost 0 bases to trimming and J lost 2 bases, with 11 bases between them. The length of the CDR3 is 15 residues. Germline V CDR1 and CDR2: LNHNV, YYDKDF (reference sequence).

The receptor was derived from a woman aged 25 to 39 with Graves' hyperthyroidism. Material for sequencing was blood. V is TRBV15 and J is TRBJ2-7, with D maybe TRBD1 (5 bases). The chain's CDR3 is CATSREPTVTYEQYF. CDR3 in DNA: TGTGCCACCAGCAGAGAACCGACAGTTACCTACGAGCAGTACTTC.